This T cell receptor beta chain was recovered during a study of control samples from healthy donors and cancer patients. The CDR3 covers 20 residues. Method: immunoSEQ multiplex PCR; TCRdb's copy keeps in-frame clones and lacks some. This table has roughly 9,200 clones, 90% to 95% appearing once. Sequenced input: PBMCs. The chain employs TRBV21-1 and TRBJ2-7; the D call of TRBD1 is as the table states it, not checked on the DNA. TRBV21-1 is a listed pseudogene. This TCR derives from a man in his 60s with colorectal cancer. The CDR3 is CASSKLLPSVSTGEAYEQYF. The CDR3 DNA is TGTGCCAGCAGCAAATTGCTTCCGAGTGTTTCGACAGGGGAGGCCTACGAGCAGTACTTC.